This is a list of T cell receptor beta chains from one sample in a study of blood T cell repertoires in COVID-19. Profiling relied on immunoSEQ multiplex PCR, and the TCRdb table lists in-frame clones only, not all of them. The sample carries approximately 150,000 clones, approximately 83% recorded once. The sample was peripheral blood. The source is a man between 65 and 85 years old who had recovered from COVID-19. Each CDR3 is given with its conserved first and last residue. D genes are given only for firm matches. For some rows the clone size is stated as once, few or many, or as a class when expanded; others skip it.

>TRBJ2-7|TRBD1|TRBV5-1|.
TGCGCCAGCAGCCGAACCCCCGGGACAGGGAGTTACGAGCAGTACTTC
CASSRTPGTGSYEQYF
>TRBJ2-2|.|TRBV6-5|.
TGTGCCACTCGTACAGGAGCGAACACCGGGGAGCTGTTTTTT
CATRTGANTGELFF
>TRBJ1-2|TRBD1|TRBV29-1|.
TGCAGCGGAGGGACAGGGGGTGGCTACACCTTC
CSGGTGGGYTF
>TRBJ1-2|.|TRBV6-5|few
TGTGCCAGCAGTCCAAACCCGACAGAGAACTATGGCTACACCTTC
CASSPNPTENYGYTF
>TRBJ2-5|TRBD2|TRBV7-8|.
TGTGCCAGCATGCTTGGGGGTGGACTAGCGGACAAACGGGAGACCCAGTACTTC
CASMLGGGLADKRETQYF
>TRBJ2-1|.|TRBV11-2|.
TGTGCCAGCAGCTTAGTGGGCGGGAAGTACAATGAGCAGTTCTTC
CASSLVGGKYNEQFF
>TRBJ1-5|.|TRBV6-6|.
TGTGCCCTCCCGGTGGTAGGGGATCAGCCCCAGCATTTT
CALPVVGDQPQHF
>TRBJ1-2|.|TRBV5-1|.
TGCGCCAGCAGCCTGGACATCGCTAACTATGGCTACACCTTC
CASSLDIANYGYTF
>TRBJ1-5|.|TRBV7-2|.
TGTGCCAGCAGCTTAAATGTGGGGCAGAAGCCCCAGCATTTT
CASSLNVGQKPQHF
>TRBJ2-5|TRBD1|TRBV5-6|.
TGTGCCAGCAGCTCGCCCGACAGGGCATCGACCCAGTACTTC
CASSSPDRASTQYF